This T cell receptor (beta chain) was retrieved from a study of cytomegalovirus exposure and HLA in healthy donors. The CDR3 loop spans 16 amino acids. V was pared by 2 bases and J by 4 bases, with 5 bases of the junction left unmatched. Germline assignment: CDR1 SGHTA and CDR2 FQGNSA. Nominally healthy donors were sampled, though unrecorded immune exposures were likely. The PCR employed 60 Vbeta primers together with 13 Jbeta primers. Repertoires were generated with immunoSEQ multiplex PCR, while TCRdb's copy carries only in-frame clones and drops some. This table has 180,000 or so clones, roughly 82% appearing once.

Source material: PBMCs. The clonotype comes from a man aged 40-49 years in good health and CMV-seronegative. The J gene is TRBJ2-2, the V gene TRBV7-2; TRBD2 matches 9 bases. CDR3 loop: CASSLRSGGSTGELFF. In DNA form, the CDR3 reads TGTGCCAGCAGCTTAAGGAGCGGGGGGAGCACCGGGGAGCTGTTTTTT.